This T cell receptor (beta chain) was retrieved from a study of cytomegalovirus exposure and HLA in healthy donors. As for the study in general: Both the roughly 120 validation repertoires and the 600 to 700 first-cohort repertoires used the same platform, as reported by a later analysis. Notes on the study in general: TCR beta chains numbering 150 to 200 were designated cytomegalovirus-associated. Accounts indicate the classifier identified cytomegalovirus status with strong specificity and sensitivity.

Assay: immunoSEQ multiplex PCR; the TCRdb copy retains only in-frame clones and omits some. The sample carries fewer than 100,000 clones, around 90% recorded once. CDR1 and CDR2 (germline): SGHKS, YYEKEE (reference sequence). V was pared by 0 bases and J by 9 bases, with 10 bases between. The CDR3 length is 13 residues. As concerns this clone: Its specificity is unknown.

This TCR derives from a man aged 25 to 40 in good health and CMV-seronegative. The sequenced material came from PBMCs. The chain links TRBV5-5 to TRBJ2-1; possibly TRBD2 for D (5 bases). Here the CDR3 reads CASSLALATEQFF. CDR3 bases: TGTGCCAGCAGCTTGGCGCTAGCTACTGAGCAGTTCTTC.